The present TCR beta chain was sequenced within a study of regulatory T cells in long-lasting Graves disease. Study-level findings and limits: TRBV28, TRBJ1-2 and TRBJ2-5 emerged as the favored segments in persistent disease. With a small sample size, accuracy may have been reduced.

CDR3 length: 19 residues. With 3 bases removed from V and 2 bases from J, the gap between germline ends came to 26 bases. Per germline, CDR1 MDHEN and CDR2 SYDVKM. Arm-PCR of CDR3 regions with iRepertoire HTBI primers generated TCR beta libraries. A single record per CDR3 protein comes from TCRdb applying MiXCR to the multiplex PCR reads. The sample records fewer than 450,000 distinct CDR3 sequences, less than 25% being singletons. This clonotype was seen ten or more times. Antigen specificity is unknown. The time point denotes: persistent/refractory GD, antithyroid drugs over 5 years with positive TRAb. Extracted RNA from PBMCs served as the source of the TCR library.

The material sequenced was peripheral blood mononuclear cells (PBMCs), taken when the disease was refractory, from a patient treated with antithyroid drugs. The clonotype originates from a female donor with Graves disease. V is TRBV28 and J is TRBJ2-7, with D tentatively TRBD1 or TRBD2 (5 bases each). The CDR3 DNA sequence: TGTGCCAGCAGTTTGGTCGGGGACGGATCGAGTTTTTTGACCTACGAGCAGTACTTC. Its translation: CASSLVGDGSSFLTYEQYF.